This entry lists 25 T cell receptor beta chains sequenced from one sample in a study of blood T cell repertoires in COVID-19. The repertoire was sequenced with immunoSEQ multiplex PCR; TCRdb's copy has only in-frame clones and lacks some. The sample holds more than 200,000 clones; roughly 90% are singletons and the top ten take around 0.7%. Sample: peripheral blood. Receptors were obtained from a human donor in a cohort sampled during active COVID-19.

The chain uses TRBV27 and TRBJ1-6; 8 bases are shared with TRBD1. Germline V CDR1 and CDR2: MNHEY, SMNVEV (reference sequence). This CDR3 region has 16 residues. With 2 bases clipped from V and 7 bases from J, the junction kept 7 bases outside the gene matches. The CDR3 bases are TGTGCCAGCAGTTTACCCCCGACAGGGGTGAATTCACCCCTCCACTTT. Amino acid sequence: CASSLPPTGVNSPLHF.

The V gene is TRBV6-5, the J gene TRBJ1-1; D is unclear. Per the germline V gene, CDR1 is MNHEY and CDR2 is SVGAGI. V dropped 6 bases and J dropped 7 bases, with 15 bases sitting between them. The CDR3 has 13 residues. CDR3: CASSPARLVEAFF. In DNA form, the CDR3 reads TGTGCCAGCAGCCCGGCGCGGTTGGTTGAAGCTTTCTTT.

CDR3 region: CASSYKAGGRQVDEQYF. The CDR3 DNA is TGTGCCAGCAGTTACAAAGCGGGGGGGCGCCAGGTCGACGAGCAGTACTTC. The rearrangement uses TRBV6-2 or TRBV6-3 and TRBJ2-7; 10 bases are shared with TRBD2. Germline values: CDR1 MNHEY, CDR2 SVGEGT. This CDR3 has 17 residues. After removal of 2 bases from V and 5 bases from J, the junction contained 12 bases not matched to a gene.

The genes are TRBV6-5 and TRBJ1-5; tentative D call: TRBD1 (5 bases). The CDR3 spans 14 residues. The V gene's germline CDR1 is MNHEY and CDR2 SVGAGI. Between the trimmed V and J ends, which lost 7 bases and 4 bases, there was a span of 14 bases. The CDR3: CASTQSGGNQPQHF. DNA for the CDR3: TGTGCCAGCACCCAATCTGGGGGGAATCAGCCCCAGCATTTT.

V and J are TRBV25-1 and TRBJ2-7, with 9 bases identical to TRBD1. Trimming removed 4 bases from V and 2 bases from J; junction bases left unmatched: 6. This CDR3 contains 15 residues. Germline V gene sequence: CDR1 MGHDK, CDR2 SYGVNS. CDR3 protein: CASSARDRDPYEQYF. The CDR3 nucleotides are TGTGCCAGCAGTGCGAGGGACAGGGATCCCTACGAGCAGTACTTC.

The J gene is TRBJ1-6, the V gene TRBV7-6; perhaps TRBD1 as D (5 bases). Trimming removed 5 bases at V and 0 bases at J, with 8 bases between. CDR1 SGHVS and CDR2 FNYEAQ come from the germline V gene. There are 15 residues in the CDR3. The CDR3: CASSQTDSYNSPLHF. The CDR3, as DNA: TGTGCCAGCAGCCAGACAGACTCCTATAATTCACCCCTCCACTTT. The full variable domain, rest sourced from reference TRBV7-6 and TRBJ1-6, is GAGVSQSPRYKVTKRGQDVALRCDPISGHVSLYWYRQALGQGPEFLTYFNYEAQQDKSGLPNDRFSAERPEGSISTLTIQRTEQRDSAMYRCASSQTDSYNSPLHFGNGTRLTVT.

The chain couples TRBV5-1 to TRBJ1-6; 8 positions match TRBD1. V shed 9 bases, J shed 0 bases, and the junction held 11 bases outside the gene matches. CDR1 and CDR2 (germline): SGHRS, YFSETQ. CDR3 length equals 17 residues. CDR3 region: CANDRDRKSSYNSPLHF. In DNA form, the CDR3 reads TGCGCCAACGACCGGGACAGGAAAAGCTCCTATAATTCACCCCTCCACTTT.

The gene calls are TRBV6-2 or TRBV6-3 and TRBJ2-7; 7 bases map to TRBD1. The germline gives CDR1 MNHEY, CDR2 SVGEGT. Trimming cost V 3 bases and J 2 bases; bases outside gene matches: 13. The CDR3 spans 17 residues. For the CDR3, the DNA is TGTGCCAGCAGTTATTGGGCCGGGACAGCGGTGGCCTACGAGCAGTACTTC. The encoded protein is CASSYWAGTAVAYEQYF.

The table lists this clone with a count of one. The chain has TRBV19 and TRBJ1-3; D call uncertain. Germline CDR1 is LNHDA and CDR2 is SQIVND (reference sequence). Between the trimmed V and J ends, which lost 5 bases and 2 bases, there was a span of 10 bases. The CDR3 totals 14 residues. The CDR3 DNA is TGTGCCAGTAGTGCCCAGACAACTGGAAACACCATATATTTT. As protein: CASSAQTTGNTIYF.

The V and J genes are TRBV28 and TRBJ1-1; D is unresolved. CDR1 MDHEN and CDR2 SYDVKM come from the germline V gene. The germline V and J ends were trimmed by 8 bases and 5 bases, with 15 bases remaining between them. CDR3 size: 13 residues. In DNA, the CDR3 is TGTGCCAGCTCTAACCCTATTATGACTGAAGCTTTCTTT. Translated: CASSNPIMTEAFF.

The CDR3, as DNA: TGTGCCAGTTTAGTAAACACCGGGGAGCTGTTTTTT. Amino acids: CASLVNTGELFF. The chain is built from TRBV28 and TRBJ2-2; D is uncertain. From germline, CDR1 is MDHEN and CDR2 SYDVKM. The CDR3 runs 12 residues. Trimming removed 9 bases from V and 2 bases from J, with 7 bases in between.

This clone was observed once. This chain connects TRBV24-1 to TRBJ2-3; tentative D call: TRBD1 (5 bases). The V and J ends lost 5 bases and 0 bases respectively, with 20 bases between them. Germline CDR1 is KGHDR and CDR2 is SFDVKD. The CDR3 totals 18 residues. The CDR3 DNA reads as TGTGCCACCAGTGTTTCCAGGGAATATACTCCTAGCACAGATACGCAGTATTTT. It encodes CATSVSREYTPSTDTQYF.

This rearrangement joins TRBV29-1 to TRBJ2-3; 11 bases are shared with TRBD2. Germline values: CDR1 SQVTM, CDR2 ANQGSEA. Trimming cost V 4 bases and J 2 bases; bases outside gene matches: 11. The CDR3 is made up of 17 amino acids. This CDR3 reads CSVGGRTSGRSTDTQYF. Written as DNA, the CDR3 is TGCAGCGTTGGGGGGCGAACTAGCGGGAGATCCACAGATACGCAGTATTTT.

Regarding this clone: A read error may produce the germline difference seen at one junction end. The CDR3 here is CASSLGTGRGEKLFF. CDR3 bases: TGTGCTAGCAGCTTAGGGACAGGGAGGGGAGAAAAACTGTTTTTT. The chain couples TRBV7-7 to TRBJ1-4; 9 nucleotides match TRBD1. Germline V lookup: CDR1 SSHAT, CDR2 FNYEAQ (reference sequence). The CDR3 has 15 residues.

The chain combines TRBV9 with TRBJ1-2, with D unresolved. Trimming left V 4 bases short and J 1 base short, with 11 bases between. This CDR3 comprises 14 residues. Germline assignment: CDR1 SGDLS and CDR2 YYNGEE. The CDR3 loop reads CASSPRRDNYGYTF. In nucleotides, the CDR3 is TGTGCCAGCAGCCCCCGGAGGGATAACTATGGCTACACCTTC.

J is TRBJ1-6 and V is TRBV4-1; tentative D call: TRBD1 (6 bases). Trimming took 2 bases from V and 7 from J, leaving 9 bases between them. CDR1 is MGHRA, CDR2 YSYEKL, per germline. This CDR3 is built from 14 residues. CDR3 bases: TGCGCCAGCAGCCAACCCGGACAGAATTCACCCCTCCACTTT. Amino acid sequence: CASSQPGQNSPLHF.

The chain has TRBV6-5 and TRBJ1-4; 7 positions agree with TRBD1. After removal of 6 bases from V and 3 bases from J, the junction contained 4 bases not matched to a gene. There are 14 residues in the CDR3. Per the germline V gene, CDR1 is MNHEY and CDR2 is SVGAGI. The CDR3 region has the DNA TGTGCCAGCAGCCCAGGGGGGTCTAATGAAAAACTGTTTTTT. It is translated as CASSPGGSNEKLFF.

The rearrangement joins TRBV6-5 to TRBJ2-7, with TRBD1 identical over 7 bases. V lost 2 bases to trimming and J lost 5 bases; unmatched junction nucleotides: 6. The CDR3 is made up of 14 amino acids. Germline CDR1 reads MNHEY; CDR2 reads SVGAGI. This CDR3 is CASSYHGTDNEQYF. Here the CDR3 DNA reads TGTGCCAGCAGTTACCACGGGACAGATAACGAGCAGTACTTC.

The chain carries TRBV21-1 and TRBJ2-1; the table's D gene call, TRBD2, was not cross checked with the DNA. TRBV21-1 is a listed pseudogene. CDR3 size: 15 residues. The CDR3 is CASSKETAGGGEQFF. The DNA for the CDR3 is TGTGCCAGCAGCAAAGAAACAGCGGGAGGTGGGGAGCAGTTCTTC.

V is TRBV28 and J is TRBJ2-7, with 7 bases aligning to TRBD1. The CDR3 is made up of 14 amino acids. The junction had 8 bases not matched to a gene; V was cut back by 7 bases and J by 2 bases. Germline CDR1 reads MDHEN; CDR2 reads SYDVKM. The CDR3 sequence is CASTSDRDPYEQYF. DNA of the CDR3: TGTGCCAGCACATCCGACAGGGACCCCTACGAGCAGTACTTC.

The rearrangement uses TRBV2 and TRBJ1-4; unclear D gene. The V end was cut by 1 base, the J end by 11 bases, with 17 bases between. Germline CDR1 is SNHLY and CDR2 is FYNNEI. This CDR3 comprises 15 residues. Here the CDR3 DNA reads TGTGCCAGCAGTGAAGTGGAGGGTCTAGGTTTTAAACTGTTTTTT. Encoded protein: CASSEVEGLGFKLFF.

This rearrangement joins TRBV5-1 to TRBJ2-7; 10 bases match TRBD2. The V segment lost 6 bases and the J segment 4 bases; nucleotides outside the gene matches: 4. This CDR3 has 13 amino acids. The germline V gene encodes CDR1 SGHRS and CDR2 YFSETQ. The CDR3 loop is CASKASGGYEQYF. In DNA form, the CDR3 reads TGCGCCAGCAAAGCTAGCGGGGGTTACGAGCAGTACTTC.

CDR3 loop: CASMARTGAYEQYF. Here the CDR3 DNA reads TGTGCCAGTATGGCTCGGACAGGCGCTTACGAGCAGTACTTC. The V gene is TRBV19, the J gene TRBJ2-7; 7 bases fit TRBD1. V trimming: 7 bases; J trimming: 4 bases; junction bases outside the gene matches: 10. CDR1 is LNHDA, CDR2 SQIVND, per germline (reference sequence). The CDR3 extends over 14 amino acids.

The table lists this clone with a few counts. The V and J genes are TRBV18 and TRBJ2-2, with 12 bases that match TRBD2. V shed 4 bases and J 2 bases; nucleotides not matched to a gene: 2. This CDR3 contains 16 residues. Germline-derived CDR1 and CDR2 are KGHSH and LQKENI. The CDR3, as DNA: TGTGCCAGCTCACGGGGACTAGCGGGCAACACCGGGGAGCTGTTTTTT. Amino acid sequence: CASSRGLAGNTGELFF. Variable domain in full (rest from reference TRBV18 and TRBJ2-2): NAGVMQNPRHLVRRRGQEARLRCSPMKGHSHVYWYRQLPEEGLKFMVYLQKENIIDESGMPKERFSAEFPKEGPSILRIQQVVRGDSAAYFCASSRGLAGNTGELFFGEGSRLTVL.

V usage is TRBV14 and J usage is TRBJ2-7; 7 nucleotides agree with TRBD2. V was pared by 1 base and J by 3 bases, with 6 bases of the junction left unmatched. Germline V gene sequence: CDR1 SGHDN, CDR2 FVKESK. The CDR3 consists of 15 residues. CDR3 amino acids: CASSQGGLVFYEQYF. The DNA for the CDR3 is TGTGCCAGCAGCCAAGGTGGACTAGTGTTCTACGAGCAGTACTTC.